This TCR beta chain comes out of a study of T cell changes during pregnancy in multiple sclerosis. Produced via immunoSEQ multiplex PCR; TCRdb's table is partial and in-frame only. The sample contains 30,000 to 50,000 clones, 91% of which appear only once. CDR1 is SGDLS, CDR2 YYNGEE, per germline. V lost 0 bases, J lost 0 bases, and 9 bases lay in between. This CDR3 comprises 15 residues. This sequence originates from a female donor in good health, enrolled as a control in a pregnancy study. V is TRBV9 and J is TRBJ1-1; D is undetermined. The sample here was CD4+ T cells from peripheral blood mononuclear cells, taken in the third trimester of pregnancy. The CDR3 DNA reads as TGTGCCAGCAGCGTAGGCCCCCGGTTGAACACTGAAGCTTTCTTT. It codes for CASSVGPRLNTEAFF.